The entry that follows covers one T cell receptor (beta chain) sequence. This sample stems from a study of technical replicates of blood from a few donors. Profiling relied on immunoSEQ multiplex PCR, and the TCRdb table lists in-frame clones only, not all of them. The repertoire holds some 73,000 clones, with more than 90% as singletons. The V end was cut by 2 bases, the J end by 7 bases, with 14 bases between. From germline, CDR1 is SNHLY and CDR2 FYNNEI. The CDR3 contains 14 residues. Sequenced: PBMCs. This TCR came from a human donor in good health. Some clones in this sample may be carry-over from other donors' samples. The chain combines TRBV2 with TRBJ1-1; possible D gene TRBD1, 6 bases. DNA for the CDR3: TGTGCCAGCAGTGAAAGGACAACCAGGGGTGAAGCTTTCTTT. As protein: CASSERTTRGEAFF.